The sequence of this T cell receptor beta chain was determined in a study of cytomegalovirus exposure and HLA in healthy donors. Study-level points and caveats: The investigators catalogued 150 to 200 TCR beta chains as cytomegalovirus-associated. Available immune exposure information covered CMV serostatus only.

With 60 Vbeta and 13 Jbeta primers, the PCR was carried out. Using immunoSEQ multiplex PCR, the repertoire was profiled, and TCRdb retains in-frame clones only, with some absent. The sample shows roughly 100,000 clones, about 79% of them seen only once. A remark on this clone: Its target is unknown.

The CDR3 has 14 amino acids. J gave up 6 bases and V 10 bases, and 13 bases lay outside the gene matches. Germline V gene lookup returns CDR1 SGHRS and CDR2 YFSETQ. The sequence came from a male donor in good health and CMV-seropositive. The gene calls are TRBV5-1 and TRBJ2-3, with 8 bases identical to TRBD1. The material sequenced was PBMCs. CDR3 in DNA: TGCGCCGGCGGCTCAGGGGGCGTCGGCGATACGCAGTATTTT. Translation gives CAGGSGGVGDTQYF. Full variable domain (missing parts from reference TRBV5-1 and TRBJ2-3): KAGVTQTPRYLIKTRGQQVTLSCSPISGHRSVSWYQQTPGQGLQFLFEYFSETQRNKGNFPGRFSGRQFSNSRSEMNVSTLELGDSALYLCAGGSGGVGDTQYFGPGTRLTVL.